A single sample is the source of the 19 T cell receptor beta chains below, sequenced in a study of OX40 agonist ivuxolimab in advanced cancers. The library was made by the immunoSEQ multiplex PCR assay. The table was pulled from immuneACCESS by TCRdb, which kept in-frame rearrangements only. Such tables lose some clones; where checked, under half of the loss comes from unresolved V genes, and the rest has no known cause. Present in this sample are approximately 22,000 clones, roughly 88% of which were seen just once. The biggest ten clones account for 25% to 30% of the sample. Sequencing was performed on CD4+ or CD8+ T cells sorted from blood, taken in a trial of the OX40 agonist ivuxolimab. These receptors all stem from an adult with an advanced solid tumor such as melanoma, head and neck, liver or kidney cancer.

For the CDR3, the DNA is TGTGCCAGCAGCCCCCGCCTAGCGGGAGGGCTCAATGAGCAGTTCTTC. This codes for CASSPRLAGGLNEQFF. This sequence joins TRBV7-6 and TRBJ2-1; 12 nucleotides agree with TRBD2. CDR1 is SGHVS, CDR2 FNYEAQ, per germline. The CDR3 runs to 16 residues. V shed 5 bases, J shed 6 bases, and the junction held 8 bases outside the gene matches.

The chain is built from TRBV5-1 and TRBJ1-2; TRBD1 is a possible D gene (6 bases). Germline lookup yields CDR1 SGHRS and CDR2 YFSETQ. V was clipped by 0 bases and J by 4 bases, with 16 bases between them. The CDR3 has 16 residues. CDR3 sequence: CASSLAGQPGPYGYTF. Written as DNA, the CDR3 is TGCGCCAGCAGCTTGGCCGGACAGCCAGGCCCCTATGGCTACACCTTC.

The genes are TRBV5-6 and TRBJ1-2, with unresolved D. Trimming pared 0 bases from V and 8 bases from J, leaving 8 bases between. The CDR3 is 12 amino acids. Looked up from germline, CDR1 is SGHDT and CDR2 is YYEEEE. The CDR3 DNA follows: TGTGCCAGCAGCTTGGGGCCGGACGGCTACACCTTC. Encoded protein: CASSLGPDGYTF. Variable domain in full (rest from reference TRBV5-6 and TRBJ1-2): DAGVTQSPTHLIKTRGQQVTLRCSPKSGHDTVSWYQQALGQGPQFIFQYYEEEERQRGNFPDRFSGHQFPNYSSELNVNALLLGDSALYLCASSLGPDGYTFGSGTRLTVV.

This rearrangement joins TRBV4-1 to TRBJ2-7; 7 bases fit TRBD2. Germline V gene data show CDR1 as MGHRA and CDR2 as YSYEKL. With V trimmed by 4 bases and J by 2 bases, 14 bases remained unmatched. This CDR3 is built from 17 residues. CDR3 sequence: CASSLGAIPGGTYEQYF. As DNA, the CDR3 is TGCGCCAGCAGCCTCGGAGCCATACCGGGAGGAACCTACGAGCAGTACTTC.

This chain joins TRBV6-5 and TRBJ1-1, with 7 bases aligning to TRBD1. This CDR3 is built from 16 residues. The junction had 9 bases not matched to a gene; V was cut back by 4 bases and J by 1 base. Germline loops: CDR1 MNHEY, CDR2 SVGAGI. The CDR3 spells CASSSHETGQNTEAFF. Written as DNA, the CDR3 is TGTGCCAGCAGTTCCCACGAGACAGGGCAGAACACTGAAGCTTTCTTT.

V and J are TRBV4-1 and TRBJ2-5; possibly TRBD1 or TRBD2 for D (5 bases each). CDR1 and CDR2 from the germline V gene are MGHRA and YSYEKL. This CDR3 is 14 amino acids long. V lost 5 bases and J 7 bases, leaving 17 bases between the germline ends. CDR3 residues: CASSGAVRDVTQYF. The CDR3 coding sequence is TGCGCCAGCAGCGGGGCCGTACGGGATGTGACCCAGTACTTC.

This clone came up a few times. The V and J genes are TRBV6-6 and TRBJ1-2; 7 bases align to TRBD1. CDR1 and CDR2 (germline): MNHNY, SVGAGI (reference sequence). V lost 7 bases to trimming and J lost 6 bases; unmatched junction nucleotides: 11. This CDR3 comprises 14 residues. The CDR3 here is CASTWVDRANGYTF. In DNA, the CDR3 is TGTGCCAGCACCTGGGTAGACAGGGCTAATGGCTACACCTTC.

The CDR3 region is CASSVGGGDYNEQFF. The CDR3 DNA is TGTGCCAGCAGCGTAGGCGGGGGGGACTACAATGAGCAGTTCTTC. The J gene is TRBJ2-1, the V gene TRBV9; 9 nucleotides line up with TRBD2. The J segment lost 3 bases and the V segment lost 0 bases, leaving 1 base of the junction unmatched. The germline V gene encodes CDR1 SGDLS and CDR2 YYNGEE. The CDR3 contains 15 residues.

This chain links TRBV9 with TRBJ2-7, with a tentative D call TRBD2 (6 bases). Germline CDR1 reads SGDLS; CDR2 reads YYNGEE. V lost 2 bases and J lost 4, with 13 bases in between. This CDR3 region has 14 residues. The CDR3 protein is CASSVGTGVYEQYF. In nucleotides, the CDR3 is TGTGCCAGCAGCGTCGGGACGGGGGTTTACGAGCAGTACTTC.

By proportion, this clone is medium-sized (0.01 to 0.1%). The CDR3 bases are TGTGCCAGCAGTTTATTGGGGGGGGCCACCGGGGAGCTGTTTTTT. Its protein is CASSLLGGATGELFF. The rearrangement uses TRBV27 and TRBJ2-2; a possible D gene is TRBD2 (7 bases). Germline CDR1 reads MNHEY; CDR2 reads SMNVEV (reference sequence). The CDR3 runs to 15 residues. V was clipped by 1 base and J by 4 bases, with 10 bases between them.

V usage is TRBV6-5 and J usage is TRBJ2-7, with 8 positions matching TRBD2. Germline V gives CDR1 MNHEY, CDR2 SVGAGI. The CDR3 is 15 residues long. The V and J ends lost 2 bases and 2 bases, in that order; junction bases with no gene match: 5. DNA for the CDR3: TGTGCCAGCAGTTACGGTACGGGAGGGACCTACGAGCAGTACTTC. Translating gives CASSYGTGGTYEQYF.

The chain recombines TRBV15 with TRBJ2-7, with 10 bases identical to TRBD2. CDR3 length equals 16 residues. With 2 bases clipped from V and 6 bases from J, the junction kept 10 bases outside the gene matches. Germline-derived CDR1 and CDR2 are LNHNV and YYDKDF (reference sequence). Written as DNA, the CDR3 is TGTGCCACCAGCAGATCCCGACTAGCGGGTGATCCCGAGCAGTACTTC. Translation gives CATSRSRLAGDPEQYF.

In DNA, the CDR3 is TGTGCCAGCAGCTTAGAGGGGGGGAATGAGCAGTTCTTC. Its protein is CASSLEGGNEQFF. V gene TRBV11-3 combines with J gene TRBJ2-1; 7 bases line up with TRBD2. CDR1 SGHNT and CDR2 YENEEA come from the germline V gene. The CDR3 loop spans 13 amino acids. V shed 0 bases, J shed 7 bases, and the junction held 0 bases outside the gene matches. The variable domain in full, completed from reference TRBV11-3 and TRBJ2-1, reads EAGVVQSPRYKIIEKKQPVAFWCNPISGHNTLYWYLQNLGQGPELLIRYENEEAVDDSQLPKDRFSAERLKGVDSTLKIQPAELGDSAVYLCASSLEGGNEQFFGPGTRLTVL.

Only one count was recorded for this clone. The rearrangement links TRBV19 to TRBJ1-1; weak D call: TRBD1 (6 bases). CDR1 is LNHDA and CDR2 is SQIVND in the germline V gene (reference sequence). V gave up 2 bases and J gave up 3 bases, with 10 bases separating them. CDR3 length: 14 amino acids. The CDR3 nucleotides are TGTGCCAGTAGTATACTCGCAGGGGACACTGAAGCTTTCTTT. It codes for CASSILAGDTEAFF.

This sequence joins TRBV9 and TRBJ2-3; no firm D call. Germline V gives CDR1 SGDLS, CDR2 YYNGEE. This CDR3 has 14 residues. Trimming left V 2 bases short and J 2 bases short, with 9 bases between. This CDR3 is CASSVFGDTDTQYF. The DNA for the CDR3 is TGTGCCAGCAGCGTTTTTGGGGACACAGATACGCAGTATTTT.

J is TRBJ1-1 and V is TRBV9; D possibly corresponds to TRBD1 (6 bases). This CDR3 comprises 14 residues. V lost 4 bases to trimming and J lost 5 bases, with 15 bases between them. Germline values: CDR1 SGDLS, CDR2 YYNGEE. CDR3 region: CASSPGGGRTEAFF. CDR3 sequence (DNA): TGTGCCAGCAGCCCAGGAGGGGGTAGGACTGAAGCTTTCTTT.

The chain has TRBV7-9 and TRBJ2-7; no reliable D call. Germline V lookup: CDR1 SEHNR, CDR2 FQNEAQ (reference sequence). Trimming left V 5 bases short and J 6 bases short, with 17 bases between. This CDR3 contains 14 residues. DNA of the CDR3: TGTGCCAGCAGCCCGAGAGGCCCTGGAAGCGAGCAGTACTTC. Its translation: CASSPRGPGSEQYF.

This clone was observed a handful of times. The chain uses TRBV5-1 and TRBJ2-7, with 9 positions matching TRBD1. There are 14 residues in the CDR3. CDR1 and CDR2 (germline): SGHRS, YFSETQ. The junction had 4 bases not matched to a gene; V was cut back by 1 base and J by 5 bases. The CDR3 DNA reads TGCGCCAGCAGCTTGCGGGACAGGGCCCACGAGCAGTACTTC. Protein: CASSLRDRAHEQYF.

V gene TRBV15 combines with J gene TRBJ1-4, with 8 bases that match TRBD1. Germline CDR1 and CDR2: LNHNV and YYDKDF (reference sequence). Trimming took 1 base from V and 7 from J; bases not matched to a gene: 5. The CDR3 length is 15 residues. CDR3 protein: CATSRGQGAGEKLFF. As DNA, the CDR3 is TGTGCCACCAGCAGAGGTCAGGGGGCTGGTGAAAAACTGTTTTTT.